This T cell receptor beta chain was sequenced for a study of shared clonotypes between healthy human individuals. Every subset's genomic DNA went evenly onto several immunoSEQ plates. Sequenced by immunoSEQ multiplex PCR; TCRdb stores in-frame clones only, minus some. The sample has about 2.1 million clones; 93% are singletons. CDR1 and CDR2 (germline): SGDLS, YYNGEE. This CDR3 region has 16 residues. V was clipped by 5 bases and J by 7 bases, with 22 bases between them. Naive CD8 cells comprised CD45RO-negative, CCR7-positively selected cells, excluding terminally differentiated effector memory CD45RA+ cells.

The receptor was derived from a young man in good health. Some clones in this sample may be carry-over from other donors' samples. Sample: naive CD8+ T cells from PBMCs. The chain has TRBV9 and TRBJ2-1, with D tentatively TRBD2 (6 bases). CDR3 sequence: CASRSREASQANEQFF. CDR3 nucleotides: TGTGCCAGCAGGTCGAGGGAGGCCTCACAGGCTAATGAGCAGTTCTTC. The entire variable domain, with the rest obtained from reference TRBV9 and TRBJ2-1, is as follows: DSGVTQTPKHLITATGQRVTLRCSPRSGDLSVYWYQQSLDQGLQFLIQYYNGEERAKGNILERFSAQQFPDLHSELNLSSLELGDSALYFCASRSREASQANEQFFGPGTRLTVL.